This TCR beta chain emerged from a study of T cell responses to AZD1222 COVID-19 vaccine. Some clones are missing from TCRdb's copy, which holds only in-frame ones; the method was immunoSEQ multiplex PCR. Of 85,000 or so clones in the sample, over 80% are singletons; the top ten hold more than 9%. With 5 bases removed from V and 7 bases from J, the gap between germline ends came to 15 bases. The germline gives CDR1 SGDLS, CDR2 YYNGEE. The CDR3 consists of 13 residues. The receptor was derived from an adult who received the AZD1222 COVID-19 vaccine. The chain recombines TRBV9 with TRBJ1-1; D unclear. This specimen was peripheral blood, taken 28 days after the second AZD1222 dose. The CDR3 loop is CASSRRGEGEAFF. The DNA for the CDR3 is TGTGCCAGCAGTAGGCGGGGTGAGGGTGAAGCTTTCTTT.